The text below deals with one T cell receptor (beta chain). Its cognate antigen is unknown. This sample was taken from a study of T cell responses to AZD1222 COVID-19 vaccine. The germline V gene has CDR1 KGHSH and CDR2 LQKENI. The CDR3 sequence is 15 residues long. The V gene end was trimmed by 3 bases and the J gene end by 4 bases; junction bases not matched to a gene: 7. Assay: immunoSEQ multiplex PCR; the TCRdb copy retains only in-frame clones and omits some. The sample yields some 39,000 clones, roughly 91% seen once. Study findings and constraints: AZD1222 recipients seropositive at baseline numbered only six or seven. Donors were chiefly white British, with a greater number of females, and clonal diversity was perhaps underestimated. Regions left unmutated in variants are reportedly the target of nearly half of spike-specific TCRs. There were vaccine-associated CD4 TCRs across spike, dominant at 160-218 and 743-854.

The material sequenced was peripheral blood, taken 28 days after the second AZD1222 dose. This sequence was found in an adult who received the AZD1222 COVID-19 vaccine. This rearrangement joins TRBV18 to TRBJ1-1; the match to TRBD1 covers 8 bases. The CDR3 DNA follows: TGTGCCAGCTCACCGGCGACAGGGGCGGGCACTGAAGCTTTCTTT. This encodes CASSPATGAGTEAFF.